This section outlines one T cell receptor beta chain sequence together with its context. Its antigen is currently not known. No much larger clone is present one base from it, and per-base qualities are unavailable. The germline V gene (reference sequence) supplies CDR1 LNHNV and CDR2 YYDKDF. The cysteine opens and the phenylalanine closes a CDR3 of 14 amino acids. Just the 42-base CDR3 DNA is kept, in frame starting at base 1. V is shortened by 1 base, J by 4 bases, and the region joining them spans 10 bases. Library construction relied on the immunoSEQ multiplex PCR assay. The multiplex PCR relied on a mix of 60 forward primers for TCR Vbeta segments and 13 reverse primers for TCR Jbeta segments. A multiplex PCR assay on genomic DNA amplified the CDR3 region of rearranged TCR beta genes. The amplified TCR beta libraries were sequenced on the Illumina HiSeq System as 87-base-pair reads. As for the original processing: Across the 700 or so repertoires, a later analysis counted around 80 million unique TCR beta chains, some 11 million of which were shared by at least two donors. To remove PCR and sequencing errors, raw reads were error-corrected and collapsed into unique sequences using a nearest-neighbor algorithm that merged closely related sequences. CDR3 sequences were aligned to IMGT reference sequences to assign V, D and J gene segments. For a sequence to be retained, at least a six-nucleotide match to both a V gene segment and a J gene segment was required. Rearrangements were classified as productive when the CDR3 lacked stop codons and remained in frame with V and J, and all other rearrangements were classified as non-productive. Following IMGT convention, CDR3 was defined as the stretch from the second conserved V-encoded cysteine up to the conserved J-encoded phenylalanine. In an earlier analysis of 587 of the donors, sequences lacking an unambiguous match to a single V gene segment were excluded. In an earlier analysis of approximately 560 of the donors, a V segment was called functional when productive rearrangements were above 56.7%, and segregating when the standard deviation between donors exceeded 5%. A statistical classification framework was built to diagnose cytomegalovirus status from the catalog of TCR beta chain sequences. In a later analysis, TCR nucleotide sequences were compared against IMGT/GENE-DB human TR gene sequences so that V and J genes could be assigned. In a later analysis, CDR3 sequences and most-parsimonious VDJ recombination scenarios were assigned using the TCRdist pipeline. In a later analysis, each TCR beta chain was defined by its CDR3 amino acid sequence together with its V-gene family, and reads lacking a unique V-gene family were excluded. A later analysis removed over 500 highly shared, low-generation-probability nucleotide sequences to deal with suspected cross-contamination and a sequencing artifact. A later analysis calculated a clonal expansion index for each public chain from normalized within-repertoire ranks of inferred template counts. Generation probabilities in a later analysis came from a VDJ recombination model fitted to out-of-frame rearrangements, and those results were checked against IGoR. In a later analysis, hypergeometric tests were used to score TCR-TCR, TCR-HLA and TCR-CMV co-occurrence, with a repertoire-size bias correction applied to TCR pairs. False discovery rates were estimated in a later analysis by permuting HLA or CMV assignments 20 times. In a later analysis, co-occurring TCRs were grouped using DBSCAN, and TCRdist sequence similarity was added for clustering within HLA-allele-positive subsets. Co-occurrence clustering excluded repertoires with fewer than 30,000 or more than 120,000 public chains, plus five with anomalous nucleotide sharing. TCRdb took over this immuneACCESS table, retaining in-frame rearrangements with V and J assigned. Such tables are incomplete; in checked studies, under half of the missing clones stem from an unresolved V gene, and the remainder is unexplained. V, J and clone size are taken as reported in that table, and D and trimming were inferred from the DNA itself. This sample gives 70,000 to 95,000 clones in total; less than 75% of them show up just once. The ten largest clones add up to roughly 6% of the sample.

These data come from a study of cytomegalovirus exposure and HLA in healthy donors (dated by TCRdb to 2017 to 2019). In terms of the full investigation: In an earlier analysis of approximately 640 of the donors, 276 Gb of sequence data and 90 million to 130 million unique TCR beta sequences from roughly 200 million T cells were reported. The study was designed to test whether signatures of past pathogen exposure could be identified by cataloging public T cell receptors. Of the 398 genotyped donors, approximately 83% fell in the genetic ancestry cluster associated with self-reported Caucasian donors. Rather than using new phenotypic data, the later analysis identified candidate immune exposures from TCR beta sequences and from how often those sequences occurred across donors. The study profiled the T cell repertoires of under 850 subjects by immunosequencing and related them to cytomegalovirus serostatus. In a later analysis, previously published TCR beta repertoires from several hundred donors were re-analyzed and high-resolution HLA genotyping was added so that TCR occurrence patterns could be studied. The study combined high-throughput TCR immunosequencing, statistical association of individual TCRs with disease status, and machine learning to predict cytomegalovirus infection status. All discovery cohort repertoires had been generated using a single sequencing platform. Among some 400 genotyped donors of the cohort, an average of about 240,000 unique TCR beta nucleotide sequences were sequenced per donor, roughly a sixth of them non-productive. A few DR-DQ haplotypes were treated as single units for association and clustering because of strong linkage in the cohort. HLA typing included class I and class II loci at four-digit resolution. Donor age, sex, ethnicity and CMV serostatus were compiled together with the repertoire data. Typing coverage differed by locus: A, B, C, DRB1 and DQB1 were typed in roughly 620-630 donors, DQA1 in around 500, DPA1 in 600 to 610, and DPB1 in 450 to 490. Roughly 300 gigabases of sequencing data and 70 million to 100 million unique TCR sequences were included in an early release covering roughly 600 HLA-typed donors. A separate validation cohort of about 110 different subjects was used in addition to the roughly 640-subject first cohort. A later genetic analysis took genome-wide SNP genotypes for about three fifths of the 666 donors and used that subset as a discovery cohort. An earlier analysis of approximately 640 of the donors applied high-throughput TCR beta sequencing to assess whether each TCR beta V gene segment acted as functional or pseudogenic. Beyond this particular receptor, the publication reports: According to a later analysis, TCR association rates differed among HLA loci, with DRB1 alleles showing the most associated TCRs and HLA-C alleles showing the fewest. An earlier analysis of 587 of the donors showed that most TCR beta V segments appeared in productive rearrangements either about 87% or about 30% of the time, which broadly matched IMGT annotations. In a later analysis, HLA-associated TCR beta chains were found to be more clonally expanded and to have lower generation probabilities than equally common non-associated chains. The authors suggested that the approach could potentially be generalized to other disease states and immunological phenotypes. A cluster of highly shared sequence variants was judged likely to represent a technical artifact of the sequencing pipeline. Some IMGT-functional V segments, including TRBV6-2 and TRBV6-3, could not be distinguished by the 87-base-pair reads and were therefore excluded. Most TCR sequences were seen in very few donors, while some public TCRs were found in many individuals. Because some donors lacked HLA typing at each locus, the association tests relied only on the typed subset. Because counts were too low, fewer than 20 rarely observed V segments, including chromosome 9 orphons, were excluded from the earlier analysis of 587 of the donors. A later analysis reported that several top co-occurrence clusters appeared linked to parvovirus B19, influenza, CMV and Epstein-Barr virus. Correlated functional status among segregating V segments might reflect linkage disequilibrium, but an unknown experimental factor could not be ruled out. In a later analysis, most CMV-associated TCR beta chains were found to appear HLA-restricted, with HLA associations seemingly driven largely by CMV exposure. An association between a missense DCLRE1C variant and V-gene and J-gene trimming of TCR beta chains was found in a later genetic analysis and replicated in an independent cohort. Specific HLA alleles were associated with 15,000 to 20,000 TCR beta sequences at a false discovery rate of 0.05 in a later analysis. A further reported finding was that TCR beta sequences accurately predicted the HLA-A and HLA-B alleles for most subjects in the first cohort. The presence/absence analyses assumed that sequencing depth was roughly uniform across donors, and that assumption may not be true. A total of 150 to 200 TCR beta chains were listed by the study as associated with cytomegalovirus. CMV serostatus was the only immune exposure information available for the cohort. When HLA alleles, especially DR and DQ, strongly co-occurred, attributing TCR associations to individual alleles was difficult. In a later genetic analysis, fewer N-insertions in productive TCRs were reported among donors in an Asian-associated ancestry cluster than the roughly 700-donor mean. In both the original and validation cohorts, the classifier was reported to diagnose cytomegalovirus status with high specificity and sensitivity. Three of the identified cytomegalovirus-associated TCR beta chains were confirmed in vitro to be specific for cytomegalovirus antigens. The cohort was sequenced for TCR beta chains only, and without alpha or paired-chain data the features that could be detected were limited.

The cohort consisted of 600 to 750 healthy bone marrow donors. At the time of sampling, every cohort member was nominally healthy, though immune exposures that went unrecorded were likely present. The donor was CMV seropositive and was included in the group of 250 to 350 seropositive cohort members. Every donor gave a peripheral blood sample, and the peripheral blood mononuclear cells from that sample were used for TCR beta sequencing. Genomic DNA extraction from the blood cell samples was performed with the Qiagen DNeasy Blood Extraction Kit. The clonotype was recovered from a woman in her twenties or thirties in good health and CMV-seropositive. The V gene is TRBV15 and the J gene is TRBJ1-1; the D gene is unclear. Sequencing was carried out using PBMCs. The DNA is as follows: TGTGCCACCAGCAGAGGCGCGATGAGCACTGAAGCTTTCTTT. Its protein product is CATSRGAMSTEAFF.